The 15 T cell receptor beta chains below all came from one sample that was sequenced in a study of identical twins. TCRdb independently ran MiXCR on the 5' RACE reads; one entry per CDR3 protein. This table holds around 220,000 distinct CDR3 sequences, roughly a tenth found once. The specimen sequenced was memory T cells sorted from blood. These receptors were obtained from a man aged 50 to 60 in good health.

The J gene is TRBJ1-1, the V gene TRBV6-5; D uncertain. V gave up 0 bases and J gave up 4 bases, with 6 bases separating them. This CDR3 spans 13 amino acids. Germline CDR1 is MNHEY and CDR2 is SVGAGI. The CDR3 loop is CASSYSVGTEAFF. The CDR3 region has the DNA TGTGCCAGCAGTTACTCGGTTGGCACTGAAGCTTTCTTT.

The chain couples TRBV10-3 to TRBJ2-7; 11 nucleotides agree with TRBD1. The junction had 10 bases not matched to a gene; V was cut back by 6 bases and J by 3 bases. Per germline, CDR1 ENHRY and CDR2 SYGVKD. This CDR3 has 16 residues. The CDR3, as DNA: TGTGCCATCAGCGATCCTATGGGACAGGGGGTCTACGAGCAGTACTTC. This codes for CAISDPMGQGVYEQYF.

This clonotype was detected many times. The rearrangement joins TRBV20-1 to TRBJ2-1, with TRBD2 matching over 7 bases. The CDR3 runs 16 residues. V lost 4 bases to trimming and J lost 4 bases; unmatched junction nucleotides: 13. Germline V gives CDR1 DFQATT, CDR2 SNEGSKA (reference sequence). Here the CDR3 reads CSAIRASGRFYNEQFF. DNA for the CDR3: TGCAGTGCTATTAGGGCTAGCGGCAGGTTTTACAATGAGCAGTTCTTC.

This clonotype was found many times. The chain recombines TRBV28 with TRBJ2-7; no definite D call. Trimming shortened V by 5 bases and J by 0 bases, and 11 bases separated the two germline ends. The germline V gene encodes CDR1 MDHEN and CDR2 SYDVKM. CDR3 size: 14 residues. The CDR3 nucleotides read TGTGCCAGCAGTCCGTCGACTTCCTCCTACGAGCAGTACTTC. It encodes CASSPSTSSYEQYF.

The table lists this clonotype with a few counts. The chain couples TRBV5-1 to TRBJ2-3, with 7 bases aligning to TRBD1. This CDR3 spans 15 amino acids. J lost 5 bases, V lost 2 bases, and 8 bases had no gene match. In germline, CDR1 is SGHRS, CDR2 YFSETQ. The CDR3: CASSLDRAAIDTQYF. In DNA, the CDR3 is TGCGCCAGCAGCTTAGACAGGGCTGCCATAGATACGCAGTATTTT.

This clonotype was picked up many times. V is TRBV5-6 and J is TRBJ2-7; 9 bases align to TRBD1. The CDR3 is 14 amino acids. CDR1 and CDR2 (germline): SGHDT, YYEEEE. The junction had 8 bases not matched to a gene; V was cut back by 4 bases and J by 6 bases. CDR3 in amino acids: CASSPPGQGFEQYF. CDR3 nucleotide sequence: TGTGCCAGCAGCCCTCCGGGACAGGGTTTCGAGCAGTACTTC.

This clonotype occurred many times. This rearrangement joins TRBV3-1 to TRBJ2-7; D uncertain. Germline assignment: CDR1 LGHDT and CDR2 YNNKEL (reference sequence). This CDR3 has 15 residues. V lost 5 bases and J lost 2, with 16 bases in between. In nucleotides, the CDR3 is TGTGCCAGCAGCGCATCGGGCTTCTCAACCTACGAGCAGTACTTC. Protein: CASSASGFSTYEQYF.

This clonotype was counted only a few times. The rearrangement links TRBV6-5 to TRBJ1-6; D is unresolved. The V end was cut by 0 bases, the J end by 4 bases, with 16 bases between. Germline CDR1 MNHEY, CDR2 SVGAGI. This CDR3 region has 18 residues. The DNA of the CDR3 is TGTGCCAGCAGTTACTCACTTCGGGGATCCTCTTATAATTCACCCCTCCACTTT. Translation: CASSYSLRGSSYNSPLHF.

This clonotype was recorded many times. The J gene is TRBJ1-1, the V gene TRBV6-1, with no clear D. Germline V CDR1 and CDR2: MNHNS, SASEGT. Trimming removed 6 bases from V and 4 bases from J, with 15 bases in between. This CDR3 region has 14 residues. The CDR3 DNA reads TGTGCCAGCAGCACCGGGTCCCGGGGCACTGAAGCTTTCTTT. It is translated as CASSTGSRGTEAFF.

The chain joins TRBV5-5 to TRBJ2-3, with 8 bases matching TRBD2. Germline CDR1 SGHKS, CDR2 YYEKEE (reference sequence). V dropped 2 bases and J dropped 0; count of bases not matched to a gene: 2. There are 15 residues in the CDR3. The CDR3 protein is CASSFSGISTDTQYF. CDR3 in DNA: TGTGCCAGCAGCTTTAGCGGGATCAGCACAGATACGCAGTATTTT.

This clonotype was counted between two and nine times. This chain links TRBV20-1 with TRBJ1-2; no reliable D call. V lost 6 bases and J 8 bases, leaving 10 bases between the germline ends. The CDR3 consists of 10 residues. Germline V gene sequence: CDR1 DFQATT, CDR2 SNEGSKA (reference sequence). CDR3 region: CSARNGGYTF. Written as DNA, the CDR3 is TGCAGTGCACGGAACGGGGGCTACACCTTC.

This clonotype has just a few counts. The chain uses TRBV12-3 or TRBV12-4 and TRBJ2-2; 12 nucleotides agree with TRBD1. V was clipped by 5 bases and J by 6 bases; unmatched bases: 10. CDR3 length equals 17 residues. The CDR3 DNA is TGTGCCAGCAGTCTCCAAGGGACAGGGGGCCAGGCCGGGGAGCTGTTTTTT. Translating gives CASSLQGTGGQAGELFF.

This clonotype was seen many times. This sequence joins TRBV6-6 and TRBJ1-1, with D possibly matching TRBD1 (6 bases). Germline V gene lookup returns CDR1 MNHNY and CDR2 SVGAGI (reference sequence). V was cut by 3 bases and J by 7 bases, with 9 bases left in between. The CDR3 extends over 12 amino acids. The CDR3: CASSYGQIEAFF. DNA of the CDR3: TGTGCCAGCAGTTATGGACAGATTGAAGCTTTCTTT.

The rearrangement joins TRBV12-3 or TRBV12-4 to TRBJ2-7; 12 bases match TRBD1. The CDR3 totals 14 residues. V lost 6 bases and J lost 7; bases outside the gene matches: 7. The CDR3 is CASSRDRGHQEQYF. As DNA, the CDR3 is TGTGCCAGCAGCCGGGACAGGGGGCATCAAGAGCAGTACTTC.

This clonotype was seen a few times. This sequence joins TRBV7-2 and TRBJ1-2, with TRBD1 as a possible D gene (6 bases). The V end lost 1 base, the J end lost 7 bases, and 16 bases lay between the germline ends. Germline-derived CDR1 and CDR2 are SGHTA and FQGNSA. CDR3 length: 15 residues. CDR3 DNA sequence: TGTGCCAGCAGCTTAGATGGGGGGCTTAGGGGTGGCTACACCTTC. Amino acids: CASSLDGGLRGGYTF.